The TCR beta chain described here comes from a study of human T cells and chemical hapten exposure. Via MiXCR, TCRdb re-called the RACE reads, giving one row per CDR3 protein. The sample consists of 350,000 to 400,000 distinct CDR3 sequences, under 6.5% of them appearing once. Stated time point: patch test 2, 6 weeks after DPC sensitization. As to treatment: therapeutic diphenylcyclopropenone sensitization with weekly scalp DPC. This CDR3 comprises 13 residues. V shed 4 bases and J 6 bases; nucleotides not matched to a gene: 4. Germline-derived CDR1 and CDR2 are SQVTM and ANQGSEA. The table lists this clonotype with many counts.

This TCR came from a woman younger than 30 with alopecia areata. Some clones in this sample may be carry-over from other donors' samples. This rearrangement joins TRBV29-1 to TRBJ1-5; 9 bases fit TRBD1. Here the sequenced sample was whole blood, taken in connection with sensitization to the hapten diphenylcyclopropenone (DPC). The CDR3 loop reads CSVGGQGGQPQHF. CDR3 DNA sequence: TGCAGCGTTGGGGGACAGGGCGGTCAGCCCCAGCATTTT.